A selection of T cell receptor beta chains follows, all from one sample in a study of T-cell reconstitution after alpha-beta-depleted transplantation in children. TCRdb reanalysed the PCR reads using MiXCR and keeps one entry per CDR3 protein. The sample has 250,000 to 400,000 distinct CDR3 sequences, 23% seen once; the top ten hold 10% to 11%. The starting material was PBMCs, mostly from graft donor cells, obtained 180 days after TCRalphabeta/CD19-depleted stem cell transplant. The receptors originated from a male patient under 18 who had a stem cell transplant for acute lymphoblastic leukemia, so the T cells may come from the graft donor. Each CDR3 is given without its conserved first and last residue.

CDR3aa: ATSLGPLNTEAF
v_gene: TRBV24-1

CDR3aa: SADRLSYNEQF
v_gene: TRBV29-1

CDR3aa: ASSLSPGLGVTGELF
v_gene: TRBV27

CDR3aa: SARGDSFFTYNEQF
v_gene: TRBV20-1

CDR3aa: ASSLTGTTTYEQY
v_gene: TRBV7-3

CDR3aa: ASSEFGTAYEQY
v_gene: TRBV6-1

CDR3aa: ASSVGVGLETQY
v_gene: TRBV9

CDR3aa: ASSGHEGYT
v_gene: TRBV7-9

CDR3aa: ASSSGLAGLVNTQY
v_gene: TRBV27

CDR3aa: ASSQRIIEHSYNEQF
v_gene: TRBV4-1

CDR3aa: ASSDGTLGYEQY
v_gene: TRBV28

CDR3aa: ASSVTANTEAF
v_gene: TRBV7-6

CDR3aa: ASSEAGGFYNEQF
v_gene: TRBV25-1

CDR3aa: ASSFWTSGGSYEQY
v_gene: TRBV5-1

CDR3aa: ASSLASYEQY
v_gene: TRBV5-5

CDR3aa: ASSYQEGSYEQY
v_gene: TRBV5-1

CDR3aa: ASSFPETGPLSYEQY
v_gene: TRBV5-1

CDR3aa: ASSADRPYNSPLH
v_gene: TRBV27

CDR3aa: ASSYLGGLAFSDEQY
v_gene: TRBV11-2

CDR3aa: ASSPSTSGHNEQF
v_gene: TRBV18

CDR3aa: ASSYDGLDAYEQY
v_gene: TRBV6-2/TRBV6-3

CDR3aa: SVEEGGSSPDTQY
v_gene: TRBV29-1

CDR3aa: ASSLGRTSGPTDTQY
v_gene: TRBV5-1

CDR3aa: ASSGVAYEQY
v_gene: TRBV5-1

CDR3aa: SVTRRSNYGYT
v_gene: TRBV29-1

CDR3aa: ASRSETAYIEQF
v_gene: TRBV12-3/TRBV12-4

CDR3aa: SVEGTHEQY
v_gene: TRBV29-1

CDR3aa: ASSLVQAHYEQY
v_gene: TRBV5-5

CDR3aa: ASNPWTTGELF
v_gene: TRBV12-3/TRBV12-4

CDR3aa: ASSQRSGREQF
v_gene: TRBV3-1

CDR3aa: ASTPMSVMAGYT
v_gene: TRBV7-6

CDR3aa: SARAAAGALYEQY
v_gene: TRBV20-1

CDR3aa: ASSKNGASVNHMNTEAF
v_gene: TRBV5-1

CDR3aa: AWSVIQTAAPYNEQF
v_gene: TRBV30

CDR3aa: ASSQPSGTGLYEQY
v_gene: TRBV4-1

CDR3aa: ASGLGPRASANTGELF
v_gene: TRBV12-5

CDR3aa: ASSPLEATYEQY
v_gene: TRBV7-6

CDR3aa: ASSFGGQGTYEQY
v_gene: TRBV27

CDR3aa: SADSPMNTEAF
v_gene: TRBV29-1

CDR3aa: ASSPPSRAYEQY
v_gene: TRBV18

CDR3aa: SVEGGSGGNTDTQY
v_gene: TRBV29-1

CDR3aa: SARPRGQLNQPQH
v_gene: TRBV20-1

CDR3aa: ASKAGAGEAF
v_gene: TRBV6-1

CDR3aa: ASSPTQWVFGYT
v_gene: TRBV7-6